Listed below are T cell receptor beta chains from one sample, sequenced in a study of blood T cell repertoires in COVID-19. Sequencing used immunoSEQ multiplex PCR; TCRdb keeps in-frame clones, though not all of them. Of some 150,000 clones listed, 70% to 85% were seen once; the top ten hold roughly 7.2%. Sequencing was performed on peripheral blood. All receptors derive from a woman between 50 and 59 years old in a cohort sampled during active or convalescent COVID-19. Each CDR3 is given with its conserved first and last residue. Each record gives: D gene, clone size, J gene, V gene, CDR3 DNA, CDR3 protein. A D gene is named only where the DNA matches it firmly. A clone size is listed for some rows: how often the clone was seen (once, few, many), or a class if it is expanded.

- - TRBJ2-5 TRBV6-1 TGTGCCAGCAGTGATGGCGGGGAAGAGACCCAGTACTTC CASSDGGEETQYF
TRBD1 - TRBJ2-3 TRBV7-8 TGTGCCAGCAGCTTAAGTGGGGGGGACAGGGTAGGTGGTGAGAACACAGATACGCAGTATTTT CASSLSGGDRVGGENTDTQYF
- - TRBJ2-7 TRBV3-1/TRBV3-2 TGTGCCAGCAGCCATAGCGGACCCTACGAGCAGTACTTC CASSHSGPYEQYF
- many TRBJ2-6 TRBV10-2 TGCGCCAGCAGTGAGTCTGCGGGGGCTACATTCTCTGGGGCCAACGTCCTGACTTTC CASSESAGATFSGANVLTF
TRBD1 - TRBJ1-1 TRBV6-5 TGTGCCGTCCAACCACAGGGGGGGAACACTGAAGCTTTCTTT CAVQPQGGNTEAFF
TRBD2 - TRBJ2-3 TRBV9 TGTGCCAGCAGCGGGGGACTAGCGAACAGAGATACGCAGTATTTT CASSGGLANRDTQYF
TRBD2 - TRBJ2-2 TRBV5-1 TGCGCCAGCAGCTTGACTAGCGGGGGGTATGGGGAGCTGTTTTTT CASSLTSGGYGELFF
- - TRBJ1-4 TRBV30 TGTGCCTGGAGTCAGACCTCAGGGCAACGAGAAAAACTGTTTTTT CAWSQTSGQREKLFF
TRBD1 - TRBJ1-2 TRBV6-2/TRBV6-3 TGTGCCAGCAGCCATACAGGGGGCAGATCCTATGGCTACACCTTC CASSHTGGRSYGYTF
- - TRBJ2-2 TRBV7-8 TGTGCCAGCAGCTTAGGAGTGGTCGGGGAGCTGTTTTTT CASSLGVVGELFF
- - TRBJ2-1 TRBV27 TGTGCCAGCAGTTTAAGTTCGGGATCCTACAATGAGCAGTTCTTC CASSLSSGSYNEQFF
TRBD2 - TRBJ2-5 TRBV7-8 TGTGCCAGCAGCCCCACAGGGACTAGCGGGGGTATTAGGGAGACCCAGTACTTC CASSPTGTSGGIRETQYF
- - TRBJ1-5 TRBV30 TGTGCCTGGAGGAAAAAGACAGAATATAGCAATCAGCCCCAGCATTTT CAWRKKTEYSNQPQHF